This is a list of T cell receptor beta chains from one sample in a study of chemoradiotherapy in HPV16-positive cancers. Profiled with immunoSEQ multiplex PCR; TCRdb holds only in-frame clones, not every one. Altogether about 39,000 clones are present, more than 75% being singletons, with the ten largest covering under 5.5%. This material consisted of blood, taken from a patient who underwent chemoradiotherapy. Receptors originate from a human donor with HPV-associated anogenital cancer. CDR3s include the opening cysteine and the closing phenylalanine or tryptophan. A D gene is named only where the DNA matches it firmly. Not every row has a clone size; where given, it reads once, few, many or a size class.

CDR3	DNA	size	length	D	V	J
CASSLGTGDDNEQFF	TGTGCCAGCAGCTTAGGTACAGGGGATGACAATGAGCAGTTCTTC	once	15	TRBD1	TRBV7-9	TRBJ2-1
CASSETWGSNQPQHF	TGTGCCAGCAGTGAAACGTGGGGAAGCAATCAGCCCCAGCATTTT	-	15	-	TRBV2	TRBJ1-5
CASSLAGDQPQHF	TGCGCCAGCAGCTTGGCCGGTGATCAGCCCCAGCATTTT	-	13	-	TRBV5-1	TRBJ1-5
CASSLRGGPTEAFF	TGTGCCAGCAGTTTACGAGGGGGGCCCACTGAAGCTTTCTTT	-	14	-	TRBV27	TRBJ1-1
CASSTPLGTGIYNEQFF	TGTGCCAGCAGCACTCCTTTAGGGACAGGGATATACAATGAGCAGTTCTTC	-	17	TRBD1	TRBV7-9	TRBJ2-1
CASSYAGGASADTQYF	TGTGCCAGCAGTTACGCCGGGGGGGCGTCAGCTGATACGCAGTATTTT	-	16	TRBD2	TRBV6-5	TRBJ2-3
CASSLGQGGTEAFF	TGTGCCAGCAGTTTGGGACAGGGGGGGACTGAAGCTTTCTTT	-	14	TRBD1	TRBV6-5	TRBJ1-1
CASSVNRADTQYF	TGTGCCAGCAGCGTAAACAGGGCAGATACGCAGTATTTT	-	13	-	TRBV9	TRBJ2-3
CASSLRYEQYF	TGTGCCAGCAGCTTACGCTACGAGCAGTACTTC	few	11	-	TRBV7-2	TRBJ2-7
CASSLGQGDRDTQYF	TGTGCCAGCAGCTTAGGACAGGGGGACCGGGATACGCAGTATTTT	-	15	TRBD1	TRBV5-8	TRBJ2-3
CASSPPRTSSYNSPLHF	TGTGCCAGCTCACCACCTCGCACAAGCTCCTATAATTCACCCCTCCACTTT	-	17	-	TRBV18	TRBJ1-6
CASSYLGRFNTEAFF	TGTGCCAGCAGTTACCTGGGACGTTTTAACACTGAAGCTTTCTTT	-	15	-	TRBV6-5	TRBJ1-1
CAWSVRYEQYF	TGTGCCTGGAGTGTTCGGTACGAGCAGTACTTC	-	11	-	TRBV30	TRBJ2-7
CASSLKQGVDEQYF	TGTGCCAGCAGCTTAAAACAGGGGGTCGACGAGCAGTACTTC	-	14	TRBD1	TRBV7-9	TRBJ2-7
CASSVGSRTYNEQFF	TGTGCCAGCAGCGTAGGGTCCAGAACCTACAATGAGCAGTTCTTC	-	15	-	TRBV9	TRBJ2-1
CASSSAFEGRRSYTF	TGTGCCAGCAGCTCTGCTTTCGAGGGGCGGAGGAGCTACACCTTC	-	15	-	TRBV7-2	TRBJ1-2
CASSPDVTGGVGYTF	TGTGCCAGCAGCCCTGACGTAACAGGGGGAGTTGGCTACACCTTC	-	15	TRBD1	TRBV5-6	TRBJ1-2
CASSPRVVGELFF	TGTGCCAGCAGCCCACGGGTCGTCGGGGAGCTGTTTTTT	few	13	-	TRBV14	TRBJ2-2
CASRDWTNSGNTIYF	TGCGCCAGCAGGGATTGGACAAACTCTGGAAACACCATATATTTT	once	15	-	TRBV4-1	TRBJ1-3
CSVVEYGTTAGGWGYTF	TGCAGCGTTGTGGAATACGGGACAACCGCCGGTGGTTGGGGCTACACCTTC	once	17	-	TRBV29-1	TRBJ1-2
CASSLEGGSDYGYTF	TGTGCCAGCAGCTTAGAAGGGGGGTCCGACTATGGCTACACCTTC	-	15	-	TRBV13	TRBJ1-2
CASSLDGQRLVAFF	TGTGCCAGCAGCTTAGACGGACAGAGACTAGTAGCTTTCTTT	once	14	-	TRBV7-9	TRBJ1-1
CASSFQGGEKLFF	TGCGCCAGCAGCTTCCAGGGAGGTGAAAAACTGTTTTTT	-	13	-	TRBV5-1	TRBJ1-4